This T cell receptor beta chain comes out of a study of technical replicates of blood from several donors (dated by TCRdb to 2016 to 2017). The library was obtained by the immunoSEQ multiplex PCR assay. This is the immuneACCESS table as TCRdb keeps it, with only in-frame sequences that have V and J called. A part of the clones is gone; compared with another copy, unresolved V genes explain less than half, and the rest is unexplained. For this sample there are around 90,000 clones; roughly 94% appear just once. More than 0.2% of the sample rests with the top ten. Details on this clone: Its antigen is unknown. No base-level quality is on record; no much larger clone is a single base apart.

The TCR comes from a human donor in good health. The sequenced sample was T cells isolated from PBMCs.

The DNA sequence is as follows: TGTGCCAGCAGTTACTCCAGGGCGAACACTGAAGCTTTCTTT. This translates into CASSYSRANTEAFF. The chain employs TRBV6-5 and TRBJ1-1; a weak D assignment points to TRBD1 (5 bases agree). Between the V and J ends, shortened by 0 bases and 1 base respectively, the junction contains 6 bases. From the germline V gene, CDR1 is MNHEY and CDR2 is SVGAGI. CDR3 length: 14 amino acids, cysteine to phenylalanine. Just CDR3 DNA is preserved here, 42 bases in frame from base 1.